This paragraph covers one T cell receptor beta chain sequence. How the authors handled the data: Scientists estimated how many nucleated cells there were by amplifying reference gene primers. Data came from immunoSEQ multiplex PCR; TCRdb stores just in-frame clones and leaves some out. V, J and clone size are those of that table, while D and trimming were read from the DNA. The sample gives some 130,000 clones, more than 70% of which show up once; approximately 13% is in the top ten. This record comes from a study of blood T cell repertoires in COVID-19. Overall study: COVID-19 samples, acute and convalescent, were from the United States, Italy and Spain. T cells, B-cell-depleted T cells, or PBMCs provided the cDNA or gDNA that served as material.

The CDR3 spans 16 residues. From germline, CDR1 is MNHEY and CDR2 SVGAGI. V lost 4 bases, J lost 5 bases, and 12 bases stayed unmatched. The sequencing input was peripheral blood. This TCR came from a woman aged 25 to 39 who had recovered from COVID-19. V and J are TRBV6-5 and TRBJ1-2; 8 positions match TRBD1. The CDR3 spells CASSSRTGNPLYGYTF. The CDR3 DNA follows: TGTGCCAGCAGTTCCCGGACAGGGAATCCCCTTTATGGCTACACCTTC.